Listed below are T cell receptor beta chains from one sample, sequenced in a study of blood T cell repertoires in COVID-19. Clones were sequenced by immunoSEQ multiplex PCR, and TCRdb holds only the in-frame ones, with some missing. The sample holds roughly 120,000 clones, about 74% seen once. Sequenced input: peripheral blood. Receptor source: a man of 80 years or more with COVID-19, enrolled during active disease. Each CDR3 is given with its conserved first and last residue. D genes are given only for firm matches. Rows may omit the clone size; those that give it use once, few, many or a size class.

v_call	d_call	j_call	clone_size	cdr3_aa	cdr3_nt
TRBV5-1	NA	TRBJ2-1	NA	CASSFPNWTTDSSYNEQFF	TGCGCCAGCAGCTTCCCTAACTGGACAACAGATAGCTCCTACAATGAGCAGTTCTTC
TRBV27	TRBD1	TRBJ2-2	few	CASSDPGQGRVGELFF	TGTGCCAGCAGTGACCCTGGACAGGGCAGGGTCGGGGAGCTGTTTTTT
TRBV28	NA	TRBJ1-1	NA	CASRITGSVTEAFF	TGTGCCAGCCGCATTACAGGGTCGGTCACTGAAGCTTTCTTT
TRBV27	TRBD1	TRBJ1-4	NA	CASSPGTGGWKKLFF	TGTGCCAGCAGTCCCGGGACAGGGGGATGGAAAAAACTGTTTTTT
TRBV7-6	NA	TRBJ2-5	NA	CASRGKGWDTTGETQYF	TGTGCCAGCAGAGGGAAAGGGTGGGACACCACAGGAGAGACCCAGTACTTC
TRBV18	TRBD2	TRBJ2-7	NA	CASSLSGTLYEQYF	TGTGCCAGCTCACTTAGCGGGACTCTCTACGAGCAGTACTTC
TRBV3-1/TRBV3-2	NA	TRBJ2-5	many	CASSQGGTQYF	TGTGCCAGCAGCCAGGGGGGGACCCAGTACTTC
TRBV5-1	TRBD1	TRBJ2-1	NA	CASSLVRGSDNEQFF	TGCGCCAGCAGCTTGGTCAGGGGGAGCGACAATGAGCAGTTCTTC
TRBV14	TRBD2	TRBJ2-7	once	CASSQGLAGGIYEQYF	TGTGCCAGCAGCCAGGGACTAGCGGGAGGGATCTACGAGCAGTACTTC
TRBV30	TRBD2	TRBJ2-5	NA	CAWEAGGYTSGRIQETQYF	TGTGCCTGGGAGGCAGGGGGGTATACTAGCGGGAGAATCCAAGAGACCCAGTACTTC
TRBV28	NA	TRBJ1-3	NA	CASALVRGNTIYF	TGTGCCAGCGCCCTCGTGCGGGGGAACACCATATATTTT
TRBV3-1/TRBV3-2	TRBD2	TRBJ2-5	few	CASSPRTSGRGETQYF	TGTGCCAGCAGCCCGCGGACTAGCGGGAGAGGAGAGACCCAGTACTTC
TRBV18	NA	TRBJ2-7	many	CASSLTGSSYEQYF	TGTGCCAGCTCGCTCACAGGGAGCTCCTACGAGCAGTACTTC
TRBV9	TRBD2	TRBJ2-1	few	CASSVAAGGGYNEQFF	TGTGCCAGCAGCGTAGCAGCGGGAGGGGGCTACAATGAGCAGTTCTTC
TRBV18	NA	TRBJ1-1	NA	CASSPPNYREAFF	TGTGCCAGCTCACCACCGAATTACAGGGAAGCTTTCTTT
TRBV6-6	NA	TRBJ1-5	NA	CASSFGGGKPQHF	TGTGCCAGCAGCTTTGGGGGAGGAAAGCCCCAGCATTTT
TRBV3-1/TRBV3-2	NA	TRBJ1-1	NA	CASSQDWGGRTEAFF	TGTGCCAGCAGCCAAGACTGGGGGGGGAGGACTGAAGCTTTCTTT
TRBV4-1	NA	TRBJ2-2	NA	CASSPPRQSGTGELFF	TGCGCCAGCAGCCCCCCCCGCCAGTCGGGCACCGGGGAGCTGTTTTTT
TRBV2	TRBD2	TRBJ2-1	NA	CASRGHGTRSNEQFF	TGTGCCAGCAGAGGACACGGGACTAGGAGTAATGAGCAGTTCTTC
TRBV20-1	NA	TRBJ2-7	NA	CSASNTYEQYF	TGCAGTGCCTCTAATACCTACGAGCAGTACTTC
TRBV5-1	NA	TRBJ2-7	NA	CASSDTPGARNEQQYF	TGCGCCAGCAGCGATACGCCGGGAGCCCGCAATGAGCAGCAGTACTTC
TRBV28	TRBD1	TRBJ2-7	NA	CASRLTLPGTGSYEQYF	TGTGCCAGCAGACTAACCCTCCCCGGGACAGGGTCCTACGAGCAGTACTTC
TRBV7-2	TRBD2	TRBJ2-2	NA	CASSLHMAGGPNTGELFF	TGTGCCAGCAGCTTACACATGGCGGGAGGCCCGAACACCGGGGAGCTGTTTTTT
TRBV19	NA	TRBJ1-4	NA	CASKREGSFREKLFF	TGTGCCAGTAAAAGGGAGGGAAGTTTTCGCGAAAAACTGTTTTTT
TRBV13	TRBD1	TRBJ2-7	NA	CASQEPGQGYEQYF	TGTGCCAGCCAAGAACCGGGACAGGGCTACGAGCAGTACTTC
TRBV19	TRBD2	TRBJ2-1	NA	CASSPRTSMVNEQFF	TGTGCCAGTAGTCCCCGGACTAGTATGGTCAATGAGCAGTTCTTC
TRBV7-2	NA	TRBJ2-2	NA	CASSLVQAGELFF	TGTGCCAGCAGCTTAGTCCAGGCCGGGGAGCTGTTTTTT